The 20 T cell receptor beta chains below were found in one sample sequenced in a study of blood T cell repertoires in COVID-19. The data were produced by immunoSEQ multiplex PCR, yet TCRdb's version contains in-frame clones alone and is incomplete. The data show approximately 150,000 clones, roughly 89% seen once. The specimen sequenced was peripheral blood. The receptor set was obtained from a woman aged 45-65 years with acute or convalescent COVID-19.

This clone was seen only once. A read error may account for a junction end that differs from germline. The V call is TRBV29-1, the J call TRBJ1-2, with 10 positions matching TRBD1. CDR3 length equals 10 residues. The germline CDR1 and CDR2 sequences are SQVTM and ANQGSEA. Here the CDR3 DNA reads TGCAGCGTTGAGGACGGGACAGGGGCTTTC. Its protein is CSVEDGTGAF.

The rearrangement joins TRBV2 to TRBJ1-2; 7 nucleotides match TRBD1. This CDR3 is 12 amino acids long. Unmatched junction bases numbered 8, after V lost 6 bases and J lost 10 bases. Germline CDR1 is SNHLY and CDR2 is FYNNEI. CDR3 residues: CASSRTQGFYTF. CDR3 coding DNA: TGTGCCAGCAGCAGGACACAGGGGTTCTACACCTTC.

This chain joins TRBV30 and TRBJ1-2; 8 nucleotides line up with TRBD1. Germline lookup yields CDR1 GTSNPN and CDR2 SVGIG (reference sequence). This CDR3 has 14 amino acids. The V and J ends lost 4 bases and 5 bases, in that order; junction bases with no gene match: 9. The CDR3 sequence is CAWKNHRGTYGYTF. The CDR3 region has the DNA TGTGCCTGGAAAAATCACAGGGGGACTTATGGCTACACCTTC.

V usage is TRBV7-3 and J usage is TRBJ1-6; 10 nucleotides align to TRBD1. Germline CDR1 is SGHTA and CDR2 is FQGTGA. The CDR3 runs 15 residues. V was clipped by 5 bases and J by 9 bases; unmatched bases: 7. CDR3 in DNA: TGTGCCAGCAGCGTGACAGGGGGCTCGGTTTCACCCCTCCACTTT. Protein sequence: CASSVTGGSVSPLHF. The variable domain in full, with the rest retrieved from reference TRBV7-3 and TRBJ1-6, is GAGVSQTPSNKVTEKGKYVELRCDPISGHTALYWYRQSLGQGPEFLIYFQGTGAADDSGLPNDRFFAVRPEGSVSTLKIQRTERGDSAVYLCASSVTGGSVSPLHFGNGTRLTVT.

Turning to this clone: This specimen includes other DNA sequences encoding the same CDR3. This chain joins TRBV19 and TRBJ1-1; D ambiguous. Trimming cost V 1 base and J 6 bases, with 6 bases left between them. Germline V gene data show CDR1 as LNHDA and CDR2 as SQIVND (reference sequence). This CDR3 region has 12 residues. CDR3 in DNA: TGTGCCAGTAGTATAGGCGGGGCTGAAGCTTTCTTT. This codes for CASSIGGAEAFF.

This CDR3 is CASSSQTGTPNNEQFF. Here the CDR3 DNA reads TGTGCCAGCAGCTCCCAGACCGGGACTCCCAACAATGAGCAGTTCTTC. The chain is built from TRBV7-8 and TRBJ2-1, with D possibly TRBD2 on 6 matching bases. The CDR3 consists of 16 residues. The V and J ends lost 4 bases and 5 bases respectively, with 18 bases between them. The germline gives CDR1 SGHVS, CDR2 FQNEAQ.

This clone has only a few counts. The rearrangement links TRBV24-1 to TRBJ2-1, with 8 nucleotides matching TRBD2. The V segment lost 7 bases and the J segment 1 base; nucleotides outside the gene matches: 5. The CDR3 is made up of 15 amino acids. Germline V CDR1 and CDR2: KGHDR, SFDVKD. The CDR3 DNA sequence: TGTGCCACCAGCCCGGGACTAGTTTCCTACAATGAGCAGTTCTTC. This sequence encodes CATSPGLVSYNEQFF.

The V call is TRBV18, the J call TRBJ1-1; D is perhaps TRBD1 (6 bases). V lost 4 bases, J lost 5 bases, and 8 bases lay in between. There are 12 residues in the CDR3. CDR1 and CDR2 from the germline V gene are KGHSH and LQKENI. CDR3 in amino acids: CASSLDRTEAFF. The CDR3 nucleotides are TGTGCCAGCTCACTCGACAGGACTGAAGCTTTCTTT.

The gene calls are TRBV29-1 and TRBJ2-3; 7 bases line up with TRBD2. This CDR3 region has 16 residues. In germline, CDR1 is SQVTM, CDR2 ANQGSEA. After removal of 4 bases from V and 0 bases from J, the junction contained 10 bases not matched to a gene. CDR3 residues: CSVAGGLADSTDTQYF. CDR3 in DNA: TGCAGCGTTGCAGGTGGGCTAGCGGATAGCACAGATACGCAGTATTTT.

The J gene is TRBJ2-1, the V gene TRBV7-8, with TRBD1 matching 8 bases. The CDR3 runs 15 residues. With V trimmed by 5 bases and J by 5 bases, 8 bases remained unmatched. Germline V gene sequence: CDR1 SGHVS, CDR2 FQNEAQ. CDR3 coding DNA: TGTGCCAGCAGCCTCCAGGGGGCCTTGAACAATGAGCAGTTCTTC. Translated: CASSLQGALNNEQFF.

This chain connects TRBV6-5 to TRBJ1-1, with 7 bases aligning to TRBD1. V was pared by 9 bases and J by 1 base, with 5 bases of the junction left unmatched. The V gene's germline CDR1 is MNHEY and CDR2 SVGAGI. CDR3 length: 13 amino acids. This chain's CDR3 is CASAGTANTEAFF. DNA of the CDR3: TGTGCCAGTGCCGGGACAGCGAACACTGAAGCTTTCTTT.

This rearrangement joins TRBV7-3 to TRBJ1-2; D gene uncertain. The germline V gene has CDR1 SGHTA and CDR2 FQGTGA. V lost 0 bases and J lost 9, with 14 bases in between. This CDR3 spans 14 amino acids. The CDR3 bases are TGTGCCAGCAGCTTAACAGCTTTAGAAAGTAGCTACACCTTC. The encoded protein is CASSLTALESSYTF.

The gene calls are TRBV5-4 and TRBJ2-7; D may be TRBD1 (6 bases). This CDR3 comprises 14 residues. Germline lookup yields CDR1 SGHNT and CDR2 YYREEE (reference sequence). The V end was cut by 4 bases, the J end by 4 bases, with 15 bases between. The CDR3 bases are TGTGCCAGCAGCCAAGGGGGATCGGGTTACGAGCAGTACTTC. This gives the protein CASSQGGSGYEQYF.

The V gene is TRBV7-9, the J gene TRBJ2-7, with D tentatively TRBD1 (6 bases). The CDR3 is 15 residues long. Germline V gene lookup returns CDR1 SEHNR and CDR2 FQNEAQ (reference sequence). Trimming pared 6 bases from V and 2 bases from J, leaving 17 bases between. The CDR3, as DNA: TGTGCCAGCAGTATAAACGACAGGTTCCCCTACGAGCAGTACTTC. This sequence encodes CASSINDRFPYEQYF.

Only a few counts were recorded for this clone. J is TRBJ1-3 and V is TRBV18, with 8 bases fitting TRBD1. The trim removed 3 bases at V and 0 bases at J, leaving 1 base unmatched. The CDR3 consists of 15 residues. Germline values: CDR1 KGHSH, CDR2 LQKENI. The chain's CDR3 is CASSPTGDSGNTIYF. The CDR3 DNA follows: TGTGCCAGCTCACCGACAGGGGACTCTGGAAACACCATATATTTT.

CDR3 residues: CASSYTPLDSGYTF. In nucleotides, the CDR3 is TGTGCCAGCAGTTACACCCCATTAGACTCGGGCTACACCTTC. V and J are TRBV6-2 or TRBV6-3 and TRBJ1-2, with no clear D. Germline CDR1 and CDR2: MNHEY and SVGEGT. This CDR3 contains 14 residues. Trimming took off 2 bases at V and 8 bases at J, with 15 bases between the two ends.

The CDR3 protein is CASSFTRAGGPAFF. The CDR3 DNA reads TGTGCCAGCAGCTTCACTCGGGCAGGGGGCCCAGCTTTCTTT. This rearrangement joins TRBV7-2 to TRBJ1-1; 8 bases are shared with TRBD1. V was clipped by 3 bases and J by 10 bases; unmatched bases: 10. The CDR3 length is 14 residues. Germline assignment: CDR1 SGHTA and CDR2 FQGNSA. Complete variable domain (other parts from reference TRBV7-2 and TRBJ1-1): GAGVSQSPSNKVTEKGKDVELRCDPISGHTALYWYRQSLGQGLEFLIYFQGNSAPDKSGLPSDRFSAERTGGSVSTLTIQRTQQEDSAVYLCASSFTRAGGPAFFGQGTRLTVV.

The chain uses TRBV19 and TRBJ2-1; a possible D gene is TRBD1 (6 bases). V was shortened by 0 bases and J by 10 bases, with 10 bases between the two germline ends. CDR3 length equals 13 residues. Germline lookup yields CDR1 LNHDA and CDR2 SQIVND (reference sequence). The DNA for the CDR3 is TGTGCCAGTAGTATAGAACTTGGGACAGAGCAGTTCTTC. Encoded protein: CASSIELGTEQFF.

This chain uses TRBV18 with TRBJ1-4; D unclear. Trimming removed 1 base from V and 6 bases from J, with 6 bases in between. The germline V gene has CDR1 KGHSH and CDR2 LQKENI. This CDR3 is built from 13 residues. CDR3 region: CASSPLQDEKLFF. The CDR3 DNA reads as TGTGCCAGCTCACCACTCCAGGATGAAAAACTGTTTTTT.

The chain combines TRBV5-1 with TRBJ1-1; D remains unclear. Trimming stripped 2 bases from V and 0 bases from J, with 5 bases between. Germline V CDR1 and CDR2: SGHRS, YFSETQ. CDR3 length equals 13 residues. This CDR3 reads CASSFLMNTEAFF. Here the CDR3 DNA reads TGCGCCAGCAGCTTTTTAATGAACACTGAAGCTTTCTTT.